The clone carrying this T cell receptor (beta chain) was counted a single time. The antigen remains unidentified. The data stem from a study of CD8+ T cells in alopecia areata. Whole-study results and caveats: There were many expanded lesional clones persisting in scalp and blood during tofacitinib. It was less clear whether patients shared TCRs than it was in mice, possibly because of HLA. Higher clonality was seen in lesional scalp than in normal scalp, especially in alopecia totalis/universalis.

Trimming removed 4 bases at V and 2 bases at J, with 8 bases between. The CDR3 runs 13 residues. The germline CDR1 and CDR2 sequences are SNHLY and FYNNEI. Specified treatment: oral pan-JAK inhibitor, 5-10 mg twice daily. Isolated RNA was reverse transcribed into cDNA used as the sequencing template. Produced via immunoSEQ multiplex PCR; TCRdb's table is partial and in-frame only. Among fewer than 250,000 clones listed, around two fifths were seen once. The rearrangement uses TRBV2 and TRBJ1-1; TRBD1 might be the D (5 bases). Sequencing used CD4+ T cells sorted from blood, obtained between weeks 30 and 35, from a patient treated with tofacitinib. This receptor was identified in a human donor with alopecia areata. The CDR3 DNA is TGTGCCAGCAGTGGGGGCCTCAACACTGAAGCTTTCTTT. Translation: CASSGGLNTEAFF.